Below are 10 T cell receptor beta chains sequenced from a single sample in a study of T-cell memory formation after mild COVID-19. TCRdb reprocessed the 5' RACE reads via MiXCR and lists one record per CDR3 protein. The data contain around 510,000 distinct CDR3 sequences, less than 25% of them singletons. What was sequenced was PBMCs or a T cell subset sorted from them (not recorded which). These TCRs come from an adult woman who had mild COVID-19 (a few samples of this study predate the infection). Cell type and time point are not known.

This clonotype has more than one count but fewer than ten. This chain uses TRBV13 with TRBJ1-6, with a weak D call TRBD1 (6 bases). The CDR3 contains 17 residues. CDR1 is PRHDT, CDR2 FYEKMQ, per germline (reference sequence). Trimming cost V 1 base and J 8 bases, with 18 bases left between them. CDR3 nucleotides: TGTGCCAGCAGCTTAGTAGGGACGGGGGGCCCCCATTCACCCCTCCACTTT. Amino acid sequence: CASSLVGTGGPHSPLHF. Supplemented by reference TRBV13 and TRBJ1-6, the full variable domain reads AAGVIQSPRHLIKEKRETATLKCYPIPRHDTVYWYQQGPGQDPQFLISFYEKMQSDKGSIPDRFSAQQFSDYHSELNMSSLELGDSALYFCASSLVGTGGPHSPLHFGNGTRLTVT.

This chain links TRBV15 with TRBJ1-5; D call uncertain. V was pared by 3 bases and J by 7 bases, with 10 bases between. Per germline, CDR1 LNHNV and CDR2 YYDKDF (reference sequence). The CDR3 contains 13 residues. DNA of the CDR3: TGTGCCACCAGCAGGGGAATTGGCCAGCCCCAGCATTTT. Amino acids: CATSRGIGQPQHF.

The CDR3 region has the DNA TGTGCCAGCAGCTTAATAGCGAGGGGCAATGAGCAGTTCTTC. This sequence encodes CASSLIARGNEQFF. The chain recombines TRBV7-9 with TRBJ2-1, with D tentatively TRBD1 or TRBD2 (5 bases each). The CDR3 sequence is 14 residues long. The germline V and J ends were trimmed by 2 bases and 6 bases, with 11 bases remaining between them. Germline CDR1 and CDR2: SEHNR and FQNEAQ (reference sequence).

The chain is built from TRBV24-1 and TRBJ2-2, with D perhaps matching TRBD2 (6 bases). V dropped 3 bases and J dropped 0 bases, with 10 bases sitting between them. This CDR3 region has 16 residues. CDR1 and CDR2 (germline): KGHDR, SFDVKD. CDR3 sequence (DNA): TGTGCCACCAGTGATGTTAGCGGTGCGAACACCGGGGAGCTGTTTTTT. Protein sequence: CATSDVSGANTGELFF.

The chain carries TRBV9 and TRBJ2-3, with D possibly being TRBD2 (5 bases). Trimming removed 3 bases at V and 1 base at J, with 12 bases between. Germline assignment: CDR1 SGDLS and CDR2 YYNGEE. CDR3 length equals 15 residues. The CDR3 is CASSAEGSRTDTQYF. Written as DNA, the CDR3 is TGTGCCAGCAGCGCTGAGGGCTCCCGCACAGATACGCAGTATTTT. Based on the CDR3 plus reference TRBV9 and TRBJ2-3, the full variable domain is DSGVTQTPKHLITATGQRVTLRCSPRSGDLSVYWYQQSLDQGLQFLIQYYNGEERAKGNILERFSAQQFPDLHSELNLSSLELGDSALYFCASSAEGSRTDTQYFGPGTRLTVL.

This clonotype was counted between two and nine times. The J gene is TRBJ1-3, the V gene TRBV21-1; the table's D call, TRBD1, has no DNA check behind it. TRBV21-1 is a documented pseudogene. The CDR3 totals 16 residues. This CDR3 reads CASSHLQGDSGNTIYF. The CDR3 nucleotides are TGTGCCAGCAGCCACCTACAGGGGGACTCTGGAAACACCATATATTTT.

A few counts support this clonotype. The J gene is TRBJ2-5, the V gene TRBV12-3 or TRBV12-4; either TRBD1 or TRBD2 may fit D (5 bases each). Trimming removed 6 bases from V and 14 bases from J, with 19 bases in between. The CDR3 length is 12 residues. As DNA, the CDR3 is TGTGCCAGCAGCCCGATACGGGACCATGTCTACTTC. Translated, it gives CASSPIRDHVYF.

There are a few counts of this clonotype. The chain has TRBV12-3 or TRBV12-4 and TRBJ2-3; 12 nucleotides agree with TRBD2. Trimming removed 1 base from V and 2 bases from J; junction bases left unmatched: 10. The CDR3 loop spans 19 amino acids. The CDR3 DNA reads TGTGCCAGCAGTTTAGGCTCACTAGCGGGAGGTCGAACCACAGATACGCAGTATTTT. This sequence encodes CASSLGSLAGGRTTDTQYF.

A few counts support this clonotype. The rearrangement uses TRBV24-1 and TRBJ1-2, with no clear D. The germline V gene encodes CDR1 KGHDR and CDR2 SFDVKD. The CDR3 totals 13 residues. Trimming left V 4 bases short and J 6 bases short, with 11 bases between. This CDR3 reads CATSDAIGDGYTF. In DNA, the CDR3 is TGTGCCACCAGTGACGCAATCGGCGATGGCTACACCTTC.

The chain carries TRBV5-1 and TRBJ2-2, with unresolved D. V was shortened by 6 bases and J by 7 bases, with 7 bases between the two germline ends. Germline lookup yields CDR1 SGHRS and CDR2 YFSETQ. CDR3 length equals 11 residues. The chain's CDR3 is CASTLDGELFF. CDR3 DNA: TGCGCCAGCACCCTAGACGGGGAGCTGTTTTTT.